These 12 T cell receptor beta chains came from one sample sequenced in a study of CD8+ T cells in alopecia areata. The treatment was: oral pan-JAK inhibitor, 5-10 mg twice daily. Extracted RNA was reverse transcribed, and the resulting cDNA served as sequencing template. Libraries were prepared by immunoSEQ multiplex PCR; TCRdb keeps only in-frame clonotypes and omits some of them. The sample includes 90,000 to 120,000 clones, 84% of them seen just once. This material consisted of CD8+ T cells sorted from blood, taken at week 24, from a patient treated with tofacitinib. These receptors came from a human donor with alopecia areata.

This chain links TRBV5-6 with TRBJ1-2; 8 nucleotides align to TRBD1. This CDR3 has 12 amino acids. The V gene's germline CDR1 is SGHDT and CDR2 YYEEEE. J was trimmed by 7 bases and V by 4 bases; bases with no gene match: 3. CDR3 residues: CASSRTGPGYTF. CDR3 DNA sequence: TGTGCCAGCAGCCGGACAGGGCCTGGCTACACCTTC.

The CDR3 reads CASSPLGRANQPQHF. CDR3 coding DNA: TGTGCCAGCAGTCCCTTAGGCAGGGCAAATCAGCCCCAGCATTTT. The genes are TRBV27 and TRBJ1-5; a weak D match, TRBD1 (5 bases). The V and J ends lost 5 bases and 4 bases respectively, with 15 bases between them. The CDR3 totals 15 residues. Germline CDR1 MNHEY, CDR2 SMNVEV (reference sequence).

This clone was seen a handful of times. Distinct nucleotide sequences in the sample also encode this CDR3. The CDR3 is CASSSVGGETQYF. The CDR3 DNA sequence: TGTGCCAGCAGCTCAGTTGGGGGAGAGACCCAGTACTTC. The J gene is TRBJ2-5, the V gene TRBV13; D might be TRBD1 or TRBD2, each matching 5 bases. The CDR3 spans 13 residues. V shed 4 bases and J shed 4 bases, with 10 bases lying between them. Germline V CDR1 and CDR2: PRHDT, FYEKMQ (reference sequence).

This chain links TRBV9 with TRBJ2-3, with D possibly TRBD2 on 6 matching bases. Per the germline V gene, CDR1 is SGDLS and CDR2 is YYNGEE. The CDR3 consists of 14 residues. V was trimmed by 4 bases and J by 7 bases, leaving 16 bases between them. In DNA, the CDR3 is TGTGCCAGCAGCCCCGCCTTGACTAGTCATACGCAGTATTTT. Translated, it gives CASSPALTSHTQYF.

The genes are TRBV7-9 and TRBJ1-1; the D gene is possibly TRBD1 (5 bases). Germline loops: CDR1 SEHNR, CDR2 FQNEAQ (reference sequence). V lost 4 bases to trimming and J lost 0 bases, with 6 bases between them. The CDR3 covers 13 residues. This chain's CDR3 is CASSSGLNTEAFF. The CDR3, as DNA: TGTGCCAGCAGCTCGGGACTGAACACTGAAGCTTTCTTT.

This sequence joins TRBV7-9 and TRBJ2-1; 11 nucleotides align to TRBD1. Germline V gives CDR1 SEHNR, CDR2 FQNEAQ (reference sequence). The CDR3 is 17 residues long. Germline trimming cut 0 bases from V and 8 bases from J; bases unmatched to any gene: 9. Here the CDR3 DNA reads TGTGCCAGCAGCTTAGCCAAGGGACAGGGGGTGTTGTATGAGCAGTTCTTC. This sequence encodes CASSLAKGQGVLYEQFF.

The chain combines TRBV5-1 with TRBJ1-1, with a weak D call TRBD1 (6 bases). The CDR3 extends over 14 amino acids. The germline CDR1 and CDR2 sequences are SGHRS and YFSETQ. Deletions cut 3 bases from V and 1 base from J, with 10 bases between. This CDR3 is CASSSGHGNTEAFF. The DNA for the CDR3 is TGCGCCAGCAGCTCGGGACACGGGAACACTGAAGCTTTCTTT.

The chain couples TRBV13 to TRBJ1-6; 7 bases map to TRBD1. The CDR3 has 17 residues. Germline V CDR1 and CDR2: PRHDT, FYEKMQ (reference sequence). V gave up 0 bases and J gave up 9 bases; unmatched junction bases: 11. The CDR3 here is CASSLGEGGERGSPLHF. In DNA form, the CDR3 reads TGTGCCAGCAGCTTAGGTGAAGGGGGCGAGCGCGGTTCACCCCTCCACTTT.

V gene TRBV14 combines with J gene TRBJ2-7, with D tentatively TRBD2 (6 bases). The CDR3 totals 17 residues. V was trimmed by 4 bases and J by 1 base, leaving 20 bases between them. Germline CDR1 and CDR2: SGHDN and FVKESK. For the CDR3, the DNA is TGTGCCAGCAGCCCGGGGGAAAGTGAATGGATATCCTACGAGCAGTACTTC. The encoded protein is CASSPGESEWISYEQYF.

The chain employs TRBV2 and TRBJ1-2; TRBD1 might be the D (6 bases). The CDR3 spans 15 residues. V lost 4 bases to trimming and J lost 2 bases, with 14 bases between them. Germline V gene sequence: CDR1 SNHLY, CDR2 FYNNEI. The CDR3 region is CASSGSGDLNYGYTF. CDR3 DNA sequence: TGTGCCAGCAGTGGTTCAGGGGATCTAAACTATGGCTACACCTTC.

The rearrangement links TRBV5-6 to TRBJ2-7, with D perhaps being TRBD1 or TRBD2 (5 bases each). The CDR3 extends over 14 amino acids. Between the trimmed V and J ends, which lost 2 bases and 3 bases, there was a span of 12 bases. Germline lookup yields CDR1 SGHDT and CDR2 YYEEEE. The CDR3, as DNA: TGTGCCAGCAGCTTTACCGGGACGGTCTACGAGCAGTACTTC. Translated: CASSFTGTVYEQYF.

The V gene is TRBV30, the J gene TRBJ2-7; 10 nucleotides align to TRBD1. The CDR3 sequence is 14 residues long. Germline loops: CDR1 GTSNPN, CDR2 SVGIG (reference sequence). With V trimmed by 1 base and J by 5 bases, 5 bases remained unmatched. The CDR3 DNA sequence: TGTGCCTGGAGTGGAGGGACAGGGGTCGACGAGCAGTACTTC. Translated, it gives CAWSGGTGVDEQYF.